The rows below give T cell receptor beta chains drawn from one sample of a study of T cells in pancreatic ductal adenocarcinoma. The data were produced by immunoSEQ multiplex PCR, yet TCRdb's version contains in-frame clones alone and is incomplete. The profile covers several thousand clones, with roughly 71% appearing a single time and about 27% taken by the ten largest. The sequencing sample was made of pancreatic tumor tissue. The receptors were sampled from a human donor with pancreatic ductal adenocarcinoma. Each CDR3 is given without its conserved first and last residue.

J: TRBJ2-2
V: TRBV9
CDR3: ASSVGLAGATGELF

J: TRBJ2-7
V: TRBV7-6
CDR3: ASSLSREGTGEQY

J: TRBJ2-3
V: TRBV11-2
CDR3: ASSRTPQVVTQY

J: TRBJ2-3
V: TRBV10-2
CDR3: ASSESYRVSDTQY

J: TRBJ2-3
V: TRBV5-4
CDR3: ASSSNTDTQY

J: TRBJ2-4
V: TRBV11-2
CDR3: ASSLGREGSAKNIQY

J: TRBJ2-7
V: TRBV18
CDR3: ASSPSYTGGTPYEQY

J: TRBJ2-2
V: TRBV25-1
CDR3: ASAQSRTGELF

J: TRBJ2-1
V: TRBV5-6
CDR3: ASSAIGQGNNEQF

J: TRBJ1-1
V: TRBV23-1
CDR3: ASSLSGVNTEAF